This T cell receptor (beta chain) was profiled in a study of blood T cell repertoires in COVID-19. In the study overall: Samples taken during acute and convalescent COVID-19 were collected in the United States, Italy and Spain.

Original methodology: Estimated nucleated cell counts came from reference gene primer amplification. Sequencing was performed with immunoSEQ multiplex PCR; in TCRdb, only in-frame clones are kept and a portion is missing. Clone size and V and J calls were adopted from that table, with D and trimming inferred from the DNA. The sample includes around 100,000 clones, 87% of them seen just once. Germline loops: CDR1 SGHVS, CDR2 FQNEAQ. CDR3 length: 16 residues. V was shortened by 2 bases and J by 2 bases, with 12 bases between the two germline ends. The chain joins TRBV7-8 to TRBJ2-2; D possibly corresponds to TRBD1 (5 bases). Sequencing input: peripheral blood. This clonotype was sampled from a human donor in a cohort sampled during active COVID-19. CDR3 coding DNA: TGTGCCAGCAGCTTATTCTCACAGGTCAACACCGGGGAGCTGTTTTTT. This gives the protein CASSLFSQVNTGELFF.